The 6 T cell receptor beta chains below all came from one sample that was sequenced in a study of T-cell memory formation after mild COVID-19. TCRdb reprocessed the 5' RACE reads via MiXCR and lists one record per CDR3 protein. The table lists about 470,000 distinct CDR3 sequences, roughly 18% of them singletons, with approximately 13% in the top ten. Sequenced input: PBMCs or a T cell subset sorted from them (not recorded which). These TCRs come from an adult woman who had mild COVID-19 (a few samples of this study predate the infection). Cell type and time point are not known.

This clonotype has ten or more counts. This chain uses TRBV27 with TRBJ2-7, with 11 bases matching TRBD2. The germline V gene encodes CDR1 MNHEY and CDR2 SMNVEV (reference sequence). This CDR3 has 16 amino acids. Trimming removed 5 bases from V and 0 bases from J; junction bases left unmatched: 6. The DNA for the CDR3 is TGTGCCAGCAGTCCTTCTAGCGGGGGGATCTCCTACGAGCAGTACTTC. Translation: CASSPSSGGISYEQYF.

The gene calls are TRBV29-1 and TRBJ2-7; TRBD1 matches at 10 bases. The CDR3 covers 13 residues. The ends lost 5 bases at V and 4 bases at J; junction bases unmatched: 5. CDR1 SQVTM and CDR2 ANQGSEA come from the germline V gene. The CDR3 here is CSVSDRGSYEQYF. The CDR3 region has the DNA TGCAGCGTTTCGGACAGGGGGTCTTACGAGCAGTACTTC.

This clonotype was recorded a few times. The chain has TRBV27 and TRBJ2-7, with D possibly being TRBD1 (5 bases). Trimming took off 2 bases at V and 3 bases at J, with 11 bases between the two ends. The CDR3 contains 14 residues. CDR1 is MNHEY, CDR2 SMNVEV, per germline (reference sequence). DNA of the CDR3: TGTGCCAGCAGTTTACGGTGGGGCGGCTACGAGCAGTACTTC. Translation: CASSLRWGGYEQYF.

This chain joins TRBV6-2 or TRBV6-3 and TRBJ2-1; 7 bases are a match to TRBD2. V was pared by 7 bases and J by 4 bases, with 4 bases of the junction left unmatched. Germline loops: CDR1 MNHEY, CDR2 SVGEGT. The CDR3 sequence is 13 residues long. The CDR3 DNA reads as TGTGCCAGCACCCGGGGGGTGTACAATGAGCAGTTCTTC. This encodes CASTRGVYNEQFF.

V usage is TRBV10-3 and J usage is TRBJ2-3, with D perhaps matching TRBD2 (5 bases). Germline values: CDR1 ENHRY, CDR2 SYGVKD. This CDR3 is 16 amino acids long. Trimming removed 10 bases from V and 0 bases from J, with 20 bases in between. The CDR3 region has the DNA TGTGCCAGCAAGAGGGCAGGTTATACTAGCACAGATACGCAGTATTTT. It translates to CASKRAGYTSTDTQYF.

This clonotype was seen more than once but under ten times. V and J are TRBV5-1 and TRBJ2-7; maybe TRBD2 (6 bases). Germline lookup yields CDR1 SGHRS and CDR2 YFSETQ. CDR3 length equals 15 residues. Trimming stripped 4 bases from V and 3 bases from J, with 17 bases between. The CDR3 region has the DNA TGCGCCAGCAGCCCCACCCCTCTCGGGGGCTACGAGCAGTACTTC. This translates into CASSPTPLGGYEQYF. Based on the CDR3 plus reference TRBV5-1 and TRBJ2-7, the full variable domain is KAGVTQTPRYLIKTRGQQVTLSCSPISGHRSVSWYQQTPGQGLQFLFEYFSETQRNKGNFPGRFSGRQFSNSRSEMNVSTLELGDSALYLCASSPTPLGGYEQYFGPGTRLTVT.